Listed below are T cell receptor beta chains from one sample, sequenced in a study of blood T cell repertoires in COVID-19. Profiling relied on immunoSEQ multiplex PCR, and the TCRdb table lists in-frame clones only, not all of them. The repertoire holds roughly 92,000 clones, with 75% to 90% as singletons. Sequencing was carried out using peripheral blood. The receptors derive from a woman of 80 years or more with active or convalescent COVID-19. CDR3s include the opening cysteine and the closing phenylalanine or tryptophan. The D gene is left open where the match is weak. Where a row states a size, it is once, few, many or the class of an expanded clone; other rows omit it.

V gene,J gene,clone size,D gene,CDR3 DNA,CDR3 protein
TRBV7-2,TRBJ1-1,-,-,TGTGCCAGCAGCCCCAGGGTTCAGTTGAACACTGAAGCTTTCTTT,CASSPRVQLNTEAFF
TRBV5-4,TRBJ2-1,once,-,TGTGCCAGCAGCCCCGACAGTCACAATGAGCAGTTCTTC,CASSPDSHNEQFF
TRBV15,TRBJ2-1,-,-,TGTGCCACCACACAGGGACCTCCGGAGAGCTCCTACAATGAGCAGTTCTTC,CATTQGPPESSYNEQFF
TRBV6-4,TRBJ1-4,-,-,TGTGCCAGCAGTGGATCTTCAGGGAGGACGTGGATCGAAGAAAAACTGTTTTTT,CASSGSSGRTWIEEKLFF
TRBV7-9,TRBJ1-6,-,-,TGTGCCAGCAGTTACAAGGGTGAGGGTTCACCCCTCCACTTT,CASSYKGEGSPLHF
TRBV9,TRBJ2-7,-,-,TGTGCCAGCAGCGCGGGACTTGGGTATGGCGGGGAAGACTACGAGCAGTACTTC,CASSAGLGYGGEDYEQYF
TRBV6-6,TRBJ1-3,-,TRBD1,TGTGCCAGCAGCACAGGGGGCCTTGGAAACACCATATATTTT,CASSTGGLGNTIYF
TRBV9,TRBJ1-3,-,TRBD1,TGTGCCAGCAGCGTAGGGGACAGGGCCTCGGGAAACACCATATATTTT,CASSVGDRASGNTIYF
TRBV28,TRBJ1-1,-,TRBD1,TGTGCCAGCAGCCAAGGGACAGGACGAAACACTGAAGCTTTCTTT,CASSQGTGRNTEAFF
TRBV5-1,TRBJ2-3,-,-,TGCGCCAGCAGCTACGACGACAGCTGGGATACGCAGTATTTT,CASSYDDSWDTQYF
TRBV19,TRBJ1-4,-,-,TGTGCCACCTCCTCTGGGCAGGGTCATGAAAAACTGTTTTTT,CATSSGQGHEKLFF
TRBV2,TRBJ1-1,few,-,TGTGCCAGCAGTGAAAGTGGGCAGGTAAACACTGAAGCTTTCTTT,CASSESGQVNTEAFF
TRBV9,TRBJ2-1,-,TRBD1,TGTGCCAGCAGTACCGGGACAGGGGCCTACAATGAGCAGTTCTTC,CASSTGTGAYNEQFF
TRBV10-1,TRBJ2-3,-,TRBD2,TGCGCCAGCAGCGGAGTGGCGGGAGTGGGTACGCAGTATTTT,CASSGVAGVGTQYF
TRBV5-6,TRBJ2-3,-,TRBD1,TGTGCCAGCAGCTTTATGACAGGGGGCAGCACAGATACGCAGTATTTT,CASSFMTGGSTDTQYF
TRBV4-1,TRBJ2-1,-,TRBD1,TGCGCCAGCAGCCTCCGGATCGGTCACAGGGGGCCCAATGAGCAGTTCTTC,CASSLRIGHRGPNEQFF
TRBV6-1,TRBJ1-2,once,-,TGTGCCAGCAGTGAAATAGAGATTAACTATGGCTACACCTTC,CASSEIEINYGYTF
TRBV19,TRBJ2-3,-,-,TGTGCCAGTAGTACCCTAACAGGTCATGCTAGCACAGATACGCAGTATTTT,CASSTLTGHASTDTQYF
TRBV30,TRBJ1-4,-,-,TGTGCCTGGAGTGTACCGGGGGGAGGTGAAAAACTGTTTTTT,CAWSVPGGGEKLFF
TRBV6-6,TRBJ2-3,-,-,TGTGCCAGCAGAGCGCGGGTCAGTACAGATACGCAGTATTTT,CASRARVSTDTQYF
TRBV11-1,TRBJ2-7,-,-,TGTGCCAGCAGTTCGAGATCCTACGAGCAGTACTTC,CASSSRSYEQYF
TRBV21-1,TRBJ2-1,-,-,TGTGCCAGCAGCACCCCGGGACTCCCTGGGGGCAATGAGCAGTTCTTC,CASSTPGLPGGNEQFF
TRBV11-3,TRBJ2-5,-,-,TGTGCCAGCAGCTTATCGGGGTTGGAGACCCAGTACTTC,CASSLSGLETQYF
TRBV11-2,TRBJ2-1,-,TRBD2,TGTGCCAGTCTTAGCGGGAGGGGCAATGAGCAGTTCTTC,CASLSGRGNEQFF
TRBV18,TRBJ2-1,-,TRBD1,TGTGCCAGCTCACCTGGGACAGGGGTATACAATGAGCAGTTCTTC,CASSPGTGVYNEQFF
TRBV7-3,TRBJ1-2,-,-,TGTGCCAGCAGCTCCGCCGGGACACCGACGTATGGCTACACCTTC,CASSSAGTPTYGYTF
TRBV5-1,TRBJ1-1,-,-,TGCGCCAGCAGCCTACTCGGGGGCACTGAAGCTTTCTTT,CASSLLGGTEAFF
TRBV6-6,TRBJ1-5,-,-,TGTGCCAGCAGTTACTCGGAGGGGCCCCAGCATTTT,CASSYSEGPQHF
TRBV7-9,TRBJ2-1,-,TRBD1,TGTGCCAGCAGCTCACAGGGGGCTGATGAGCAGTTCTTC,CASSSQGADEQFF
TRBV13,TRBJ1-3,-,TRBD1,TGTGCCAGCAGTGGCGGTCACGGGACAGGGCCCCGAGGTGGAAACACCATATATTTT,CASSGGHGTGPRGGNTIYF
TRBV24-1,TRBJ2-2,few,TRBD1,TGTGCCACCAGAGGACAGGGGGTCTCCGGGGAGCTGTTTTTT,CATRGQGVSGELFF
TRBV7-9,TRBJ2-1,-,-,TGTGCCAGCAGCTTAGGCACAGTATCCTACAATGAGCAGTTCTTC,CASSLGTVSYNEQFF
TRBV5-5,TRBJ2-1,-,-,TGTGCCAGCAGCTTGGTGTCAGGTGGTTTGGATGAGCAGTTCTTC,CASSLVSGGLDEQFF
TRBV29-1,TRBJ1-1,few,-,TGCAGCGTTCGGCAGGCCTGGGAGGCTTTCTTT,CSVRQAWEAFF
TRBV29-1,TRBJ2-4,once,-,TGCAGCGTCGCTAGACTAGCCAAAAACATTCAGTACTTC,CSVARLAKNIQYF
TRBV30,TRBJ1-4,-,TRBD1,TGTGCCTCCCGGGACAGGGCGGTGGCTAATGAAAAACTGTTTTTT,CASRDRAVANEKLFF
TRBV12-3/TRBV12-4,TRBJ1-1,-,-,TGTGCCAGCAGTCGGGGCGGGGTCGCTTTCTTT,CASSRGGVAFF
TRBV18,TRBJ2-1,once,-,TGTGCCAGCTCACCAGACTATGAGCAGTTCTTC,CASSPDYEQFF
TRBV6-2/TRBV6-3,TRBJ1-2,once,-,TGTGCCAGCAGTTACTCAGAACGGGAGCACTTC,CASSYSEREHF
TRBV7-9,TRBJ2-1,-,-,TGTGCCAGCAGCCCCGGGACTCCCGGGTATGAGCAGTTCTTC,CASSPGTPGYEQFF
TRBV6-2/TRBV6-3,TRBJ1-4,-,TRBD1,TGTGCCAGCAGTTACGGGACAGGGAATGAAAAACTGTTTTTT,CASSYGTGNEKLFF
TRBV30,TRBJ2-7,-,-,TGTGCCTGGAGTAAAGGACTCAGCTCCTACGAGCAGTACTTC,CAWSKGLSSYEQYF
TRBV18,TRBJ1-1,few,-,TGTGCCAGCTCATCCGACATGAACACTGAAGCTTTCTTT,CASSSDMNTEAFF
TRBV2,TRBJ1-1,-,-,TGTGCCAGCAGTGATGGTGGCGGTAACACTGAAGCTTTCTTT,CASSDGGGNTEAFF
TRBV10-3,TRBJ2-7,-,-,TGTGCCATCAGTGAGACAGGGTATGACGAGCAGTACTTC,CAISETGYDEQYF
TRBV27,TRBJ2-1,-,TRBD1,TGTGCCAGCAGCTTCGGGGACAGTGAGCAGTTCTTC,CASSFGDSEQFF
TRBV5-4,TRBJ2-1,-,TRBD2,TGTGCCAGCAGACTTGGGACTACCGTGGGCGATGAGCAGTTCTTC,CASRLGTTVGDEQFF
TRBV11-2,TRBJ2-1,-,TRBD1,TGTGCCAGCAGCCCACAGGGGGCGGTGGGTGAGCAGTTCTTC,CASSPQGAVGEQFF
TRBV7-3,TRBJ2-3,-,TRBD2,TGTGCCAGCAGCCCCAGACTAGCGGGGGGGAGCGATACGCAGTATTTT,CASSPRLAGGSDTQYF
TRBV28,TRBJ2-7,once,TRBD2,TGTGCCAGCAGTATCTACGCCCAGCGGGGGGCCTCCTACGAGCAGTACTTC,CASSIYAQRGASYEQYF